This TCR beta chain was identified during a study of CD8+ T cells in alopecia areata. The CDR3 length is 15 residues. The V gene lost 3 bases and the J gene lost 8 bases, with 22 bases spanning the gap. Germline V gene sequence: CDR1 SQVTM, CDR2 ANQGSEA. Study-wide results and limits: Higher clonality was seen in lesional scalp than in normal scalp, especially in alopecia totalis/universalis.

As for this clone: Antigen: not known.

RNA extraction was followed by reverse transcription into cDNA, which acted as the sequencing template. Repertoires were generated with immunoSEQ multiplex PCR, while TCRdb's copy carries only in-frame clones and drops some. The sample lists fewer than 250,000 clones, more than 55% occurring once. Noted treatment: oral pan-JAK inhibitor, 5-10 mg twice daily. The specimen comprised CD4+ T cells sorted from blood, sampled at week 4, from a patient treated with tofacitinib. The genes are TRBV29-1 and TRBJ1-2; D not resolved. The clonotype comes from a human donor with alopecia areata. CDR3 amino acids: CSVESGGAGVEGYTF. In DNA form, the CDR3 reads TGCAGCGTTGAGTCAGGTGGCGCCGGAGTAGAGGGCTACACCTTC.